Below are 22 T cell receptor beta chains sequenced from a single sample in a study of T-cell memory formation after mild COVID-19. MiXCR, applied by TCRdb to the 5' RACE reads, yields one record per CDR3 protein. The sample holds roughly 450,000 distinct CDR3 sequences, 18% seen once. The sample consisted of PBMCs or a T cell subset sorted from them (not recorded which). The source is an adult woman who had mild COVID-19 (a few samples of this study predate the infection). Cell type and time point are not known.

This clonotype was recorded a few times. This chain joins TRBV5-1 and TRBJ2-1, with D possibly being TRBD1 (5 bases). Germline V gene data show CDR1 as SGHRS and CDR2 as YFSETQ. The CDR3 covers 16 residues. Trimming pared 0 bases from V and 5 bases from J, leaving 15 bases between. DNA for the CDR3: TGCGCCAGCAGCTTGGGGGGCGGTAGTGTCAACAATGAGCAGTTCTTC. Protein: CASSLGGGSVNNEQFF.

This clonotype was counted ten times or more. The CDR3 sequence is CASSHGRGVPNTGELFF. The CDR3, as DNA: TGCGCCAGCAGCCATGGCCGGGGGGTTCCGAACACCGGGGAGCTGTTTTTT. The chain links TRBV4-1 to TRBJ2-2; 7 bases align to TRBD2. CDR1 is MGHRA, CDR2 YSYEKL, per germline. V gave up 3 bases and J gave up 0 bases; unmatched junction bases: 7. CDR3 length: 17 amino acids.

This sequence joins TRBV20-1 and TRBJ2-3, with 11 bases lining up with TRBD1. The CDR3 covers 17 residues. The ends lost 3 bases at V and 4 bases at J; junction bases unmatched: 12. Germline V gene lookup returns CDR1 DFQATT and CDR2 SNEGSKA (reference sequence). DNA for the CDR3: TGCAGTGCTAGGTATAACCGGGACAGGGGGACTGCAGATACGCAGTATTTT. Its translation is CSARYNRDRGTADTQYF.

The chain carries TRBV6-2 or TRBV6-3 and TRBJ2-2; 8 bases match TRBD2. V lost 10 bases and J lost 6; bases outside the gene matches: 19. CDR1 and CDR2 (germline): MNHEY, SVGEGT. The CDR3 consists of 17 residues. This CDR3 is CATAGPNLAGEAGELFF. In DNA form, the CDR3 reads TGTGCCACAGCTGGACCTAACCTAGCGGGTGAAGCCGGGGAGCTGTTTTTT.

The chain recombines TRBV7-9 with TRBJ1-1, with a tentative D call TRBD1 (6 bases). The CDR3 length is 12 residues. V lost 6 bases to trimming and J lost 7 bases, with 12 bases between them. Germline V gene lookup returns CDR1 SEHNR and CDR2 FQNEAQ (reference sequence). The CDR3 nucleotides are TGTGCCAGCAGTATAGGACAGATTGAAGCTTTCTTT. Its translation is CASSIGQIEAFF.

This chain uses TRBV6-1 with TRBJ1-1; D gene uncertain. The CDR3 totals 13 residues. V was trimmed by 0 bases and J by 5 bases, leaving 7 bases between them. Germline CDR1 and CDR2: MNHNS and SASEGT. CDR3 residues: CASSEAPSTEAFF. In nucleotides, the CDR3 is TGTGCCAGCAGTGAAGCCCCATCTACTGAAGCTTTCTTT.

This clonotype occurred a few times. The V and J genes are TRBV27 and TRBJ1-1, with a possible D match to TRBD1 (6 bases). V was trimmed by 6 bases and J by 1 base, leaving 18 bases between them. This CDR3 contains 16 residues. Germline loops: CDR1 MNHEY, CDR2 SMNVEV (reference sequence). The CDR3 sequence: CASSPAKGRGNTEAFF. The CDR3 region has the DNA TGTGCCAGCAGCCCGGCCAAGGGCAGGGGGAACACTGAAGCTTTCTTT.

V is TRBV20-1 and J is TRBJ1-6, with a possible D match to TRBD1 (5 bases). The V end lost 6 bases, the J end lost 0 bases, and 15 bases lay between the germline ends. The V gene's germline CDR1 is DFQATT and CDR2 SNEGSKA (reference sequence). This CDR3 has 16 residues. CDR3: CSARAGGSSYNSPLHF. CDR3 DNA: TGCAGTGCCCGAGCTGGGGGTAGCTCCTATAATTCACCCCTCCACTTT.

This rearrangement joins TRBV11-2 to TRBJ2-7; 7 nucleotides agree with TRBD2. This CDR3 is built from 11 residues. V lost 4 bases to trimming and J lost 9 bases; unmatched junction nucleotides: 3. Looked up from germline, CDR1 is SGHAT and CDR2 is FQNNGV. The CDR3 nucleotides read TGTGCCAGCAGCTCCCTAGCGGTGCAGTACTTC. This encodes CASSSLAVQYF.

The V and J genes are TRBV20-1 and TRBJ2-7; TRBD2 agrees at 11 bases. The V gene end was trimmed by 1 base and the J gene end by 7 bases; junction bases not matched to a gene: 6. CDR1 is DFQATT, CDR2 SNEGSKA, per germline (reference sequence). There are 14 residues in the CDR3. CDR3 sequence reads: CSARGTSGRSEQYF. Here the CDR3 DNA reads TGCAGTGCTAGAGGCACTAGCGGGAGAAGTGAGCAGTACTTC.

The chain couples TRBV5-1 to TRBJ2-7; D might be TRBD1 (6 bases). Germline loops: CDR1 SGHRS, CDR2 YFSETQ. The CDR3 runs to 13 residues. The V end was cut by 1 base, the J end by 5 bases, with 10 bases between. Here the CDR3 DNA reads TGCGCCAGCAGCTTGACAGGGAACGACGAGCAGTACTTC. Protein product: CASSLTGNDEQYF.

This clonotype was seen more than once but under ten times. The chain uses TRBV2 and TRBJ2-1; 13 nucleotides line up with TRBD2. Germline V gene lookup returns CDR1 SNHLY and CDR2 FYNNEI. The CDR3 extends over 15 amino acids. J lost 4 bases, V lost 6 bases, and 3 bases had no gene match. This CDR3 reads CASRATSGGYNEQFF. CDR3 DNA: TGTGCCAGCAGGGCGACTAGCGGGGGGTACAATGAGCAGTTCTTC.

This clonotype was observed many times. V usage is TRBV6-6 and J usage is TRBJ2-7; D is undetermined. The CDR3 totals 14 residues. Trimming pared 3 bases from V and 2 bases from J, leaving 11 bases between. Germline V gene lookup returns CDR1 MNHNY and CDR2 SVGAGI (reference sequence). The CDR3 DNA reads TGTGCCAGCAGTTATCGGACCGATACCTACGAGCAGTACTTC. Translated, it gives CASSYRTDTYEQYF.

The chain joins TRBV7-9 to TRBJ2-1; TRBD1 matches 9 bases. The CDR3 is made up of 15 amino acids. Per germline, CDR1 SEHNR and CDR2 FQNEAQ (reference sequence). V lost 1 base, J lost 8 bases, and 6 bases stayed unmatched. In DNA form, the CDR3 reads TGTGCCAGCAGCTTAGACGGGACAGGGAAGGATGAGCAGTTCTTC. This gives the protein CASSLDGTGKDEQFF. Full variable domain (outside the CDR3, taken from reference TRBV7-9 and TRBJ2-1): DTGVSQNPRHKITKRGQNVTFRCDPISEHNRLYWYRQTLGQGPEFLTYFQNEAQLEKSRLLSDRFSAERPKGSFSTLEIQRTEQGDSAMYLCASSLDGTGKDEQFFGPGTRLTVL.

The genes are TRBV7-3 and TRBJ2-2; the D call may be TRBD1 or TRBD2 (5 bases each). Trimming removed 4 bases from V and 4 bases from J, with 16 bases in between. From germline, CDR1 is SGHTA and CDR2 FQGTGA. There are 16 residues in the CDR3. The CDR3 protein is CASSSKGSGITGELFF. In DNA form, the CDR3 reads TGTGCCAGCAGCTCCAAGGGGAGTGGGATCACCGGGGAGCTGTTTTTT. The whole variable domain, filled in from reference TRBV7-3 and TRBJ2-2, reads GAGVSQTPSNKVTEKGKYVELRCDPISGHTALYWYRQSLGQGPEFLIYFQGTGAADDSGLPNDRFFAVRPEGSVSTLKIQRTERGDSAVYLCASSSKGSGITGELFFGEGSRLTVL.

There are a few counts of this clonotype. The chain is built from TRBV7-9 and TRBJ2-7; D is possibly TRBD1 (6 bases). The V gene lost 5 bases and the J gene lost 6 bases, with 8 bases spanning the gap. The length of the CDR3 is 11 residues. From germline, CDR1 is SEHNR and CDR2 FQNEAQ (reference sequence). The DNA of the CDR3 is TGTGCCAGCAGCCGCAGGGGCGAGCAGTACTTC. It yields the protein CASSRRGEQYF.

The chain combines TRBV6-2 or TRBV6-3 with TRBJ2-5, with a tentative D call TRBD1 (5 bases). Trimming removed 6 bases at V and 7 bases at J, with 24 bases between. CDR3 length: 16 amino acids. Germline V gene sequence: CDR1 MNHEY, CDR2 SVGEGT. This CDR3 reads CASSPTLIRATGTQYF. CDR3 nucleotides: TGTGCCAGCAGCCCGACCTTGATTAGGGCCACAGGGACCCAGTACTTC.

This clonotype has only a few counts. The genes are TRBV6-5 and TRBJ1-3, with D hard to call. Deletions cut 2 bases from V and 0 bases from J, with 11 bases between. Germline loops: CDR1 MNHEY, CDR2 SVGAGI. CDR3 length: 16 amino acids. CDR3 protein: CASSYEVPSSGNTIYF. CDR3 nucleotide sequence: TGTGCCAGCAGTTACGAGGTACCCAGCTCTGGAAACACCATATATTTT.

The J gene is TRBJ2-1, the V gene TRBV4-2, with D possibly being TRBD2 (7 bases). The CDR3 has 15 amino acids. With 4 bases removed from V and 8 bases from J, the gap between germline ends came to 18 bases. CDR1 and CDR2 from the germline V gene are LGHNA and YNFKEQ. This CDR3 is CASSPLGRGGDEQFF. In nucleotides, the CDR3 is TGTGCCAGCAGCCCGTTGGGTAGGGGGGGCGATGAGCAGTTCTTC.

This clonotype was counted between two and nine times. The CDR3, as DNA: TGTGCCAGCAGCCGGGAGGGCAATTCACCCCTCCACTTT. Translated, it gives CASSREGNSPLHF. V gene TRBV2 combines with J gene TRBJ1-6; unclear D gene. There are 13 residues in the CDR3. The germline V gene encodes CDR1 SNHLY and CDR2 FYNNEI. V shed 6 bases and J shed 7 bases, with 10 bases lying between them.

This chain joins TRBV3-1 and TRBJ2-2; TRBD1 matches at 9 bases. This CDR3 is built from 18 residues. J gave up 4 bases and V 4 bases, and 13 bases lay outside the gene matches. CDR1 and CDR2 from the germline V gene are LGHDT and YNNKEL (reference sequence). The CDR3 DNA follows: TGTGCCAGCAGCCTCCTGGCCCCGGGACAGGGTCCCACCGGGGAGCTGTTTTTT. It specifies CASSLLAPGQGPTGELFF. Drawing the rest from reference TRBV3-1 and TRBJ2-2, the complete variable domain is DTAVSQTPKYLVTQMGNDKSIKCEQNLGHDTMYWYKQDSKKFLKIMFSYNNKELIINETVPNRFSPKSPDKAHLNLHINSLELGDSAVYFCASSLLAPGQGPTGELFFGEGSRLTVL.

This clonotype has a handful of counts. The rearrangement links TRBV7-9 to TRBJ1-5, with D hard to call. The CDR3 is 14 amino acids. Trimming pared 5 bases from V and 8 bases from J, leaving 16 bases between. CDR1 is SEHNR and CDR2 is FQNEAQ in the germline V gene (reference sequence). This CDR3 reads CASSPPGLREPQHF. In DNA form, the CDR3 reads TGTGCCAGCAGCCCACCGGGTCTGAGGGAGCCCCAGCATTTT.